The 28 T cell receptor beta chains reported below all come from one sample, sequenced in a study of T cell responses to AZD1222 COVID-19 vaccine. Libraries were prepared by immunoSEQ multiplex PCR; TCRdb keeps only in-frame clonotypes and omits some of them. The data contain over 130,000 clones, around 90% of them singletons. Sequencing was performed on peripheral blood, taken on day 0 of AZD1222 vaccination. The receptors originated from an adult in good health.

This sequence joins TRBV7-2 and TRBJ2-7; 7 bases line up with TRBD1. CDR1 is SGHTA and CDR2 is FQGNSA in the germline V gene. The CDR3 is 15 residues long. The V segment lost 1 base and the J segment 7 bases; nucleotides outside the gene matches: 10. The CDR3 here is CASSLEGQSRGEQYF. The CDR3 DNA reads as TGTGCCAGCAGCTTAGAGGGACAGAGCAGGGGGGAGCAGTACTTC.

The chain uses TRBV7-2 and TRBJ2-7; 14 bases line up with TRBD2. The CDR3 loop spans 19 amino acids. Germline CDR1 reads SGHTA; CDR2 reads FQGNSA. The junction had 14 bases not matched to a gene; V was cut back by 5 bases and J by 2 bases. The CDR3 nucleotides read TGTGCCAGCAGCCCCCTGGGACTAGCGGGAGAGCGTGTGACCTACGAGCAGTACTTC. Translating it yields CASSPLGLAGERVTYEQYF.

The V and J genes are TRBV18 and TRBJ1-1; no clear D. This CDR3 spans 13 amino acids. Germline CDR1 reads KGHSH; CDR2 reads LQKENI. Trimming cost V 4 bases and J 1 base, with 7 bases left between them. This CDR3 is CASSLNWNTEAFF. The CDR3 DNA reads TGTGCCAGCTCACTTAACTGGAACACTGAAGCTTTCTTT.

This clone was picked up a small number of times. V and J are TRBV6-8 and TRBJ1-1, with 8 positions matching TRBD1. CDR1 is MNHGY, CDR2 SAAAGT, per germline. Losses at the gene ends were 6 bases for V and 3 bases for J; bases not matched to a gene: 9. This CDR3 comprises 15 residues. CDR3 in amino acids: CASRKTGGRDTEAFF. CDR3 nucleotide sequence: TGTGCCAGCAGAAAAACAGGGGGGAGGGACACTGAAGCTTTCTTT.

This clone was recorded only once. The J gene is TRBJ1-1, the V gene TRBV25-1; D possibly corresponds to TRBD1 (6 bases). Trimming cost V 8 bases and J 5 bases, with 18 bases left between them. Looked up from germline, CDR1 is MGHDK and CDR2 is SYGVNS. The CDR3 sequence is 14 residues long. This CDR3 reads CASGGPARGTEAFF. As DNA, the CDR3 is TGTGCCAGCGGAGGACCCGCGAGGGGGACTGAAGCTTTCTTT. The variable domain in full, completed from reference TRBV25-1 and TRBJ1-1, reads EADIYQTPRYLVIGTGKKITLECSQTMGHDKMYWYQQDPGMELHLIHYSYGVNSTEKGDLSSESTVSRIRTEHFPLTLESARPSHTSQYLCASGGPARGTEAFFGQGTRLTVV.

The chain recombines TRBV18 with TRBJ2-7, with 8 bases matching TRBD2. The junction had 11 bases not matched to a gene; V was cut back by 8 bases and J by 2 bases. Germline loops: CDR1 KGHSH, CDR2 LQKENI. This CDR3 region has 15 residues. The CDR3, as DNA: TGTGCCAGCCGGCCTACGGCGGGGGGAACCTACGAGCAGTACTTC. Protein product: CASRPTAGGTYEQYF. Using reference TRBV18 and TRBJ2-7 for the parts outside the CDR3, the full variable domain is NAGVMQNPRHLVRRRGQEARLRCSPMKGHSHVYWYRQLPEEGLKFMVYLQKENIIDESGMPKERFSAEFPKEGPSILRIQQVVRGDSAAYFCASRPTAGGTYEQYFGPGTRLTVT.

The chain has TRBV28 and TRBJ1-5, with 7 bases identical to TRBD1. V trimming: 7 bases; J trimming: 4 bases; junction bases outside the gene matches: 4. The germline gives CDR1 MDHEN, CDR2 SYDVKM. There are 13 residues in the CDR3. CDR3: CASKQQGNQPQHF. CDR3 in DNA: TGTGCCAGCAAGCAACAGGGGAATCAGCCCCAGCATTTT.

The genes are TRBV11-2 and TRBJ1-1; TRBD1 agrees at 10 bases. Germline V gene data show CDR1 as SGHAT and CDR2 as FQNNGV. The length of the CDR3 is 15 residues. V was pared by 2 bases and J by 8 bases, with 8 bases of the junction left unmatched. The CDR3 coding sequence is TGTGCCAGCAGCTTAAACCCCCCGGGACAGGGGGAAGCTTTCTTT. Its protein is CASSLNPPGQGEAFF.

This clone appeared once. The rearrangement uses TRBV19 and TRBJ2-4, with D perhaps TRBD2 (7 bases). Germline CDR1 LNHDA, CDR2 SQIVND (reference sequence). The CDR3 is 17 amino acids. Between the trimmed V and J ends, which lost 3 bases and 1 base, there was a span of 16 bases. CDR3 coding DNA: TGTGCCAGTAGTATCCCCGGGGGGCCGGGGGCCAAAAACATTCAGTACTTC. Residues: CASSIPGGPGAKNIQYF.

V usage is TRBV7-9 and J usage is TRBJ1-2; maybe TRBD1 (5 bases). V shed 7 bases and J shed 5 bases, with 23 bases lying between them. Germline V lookup: CDR1 SEHNR, CDR2 FQNEAQ (reference sequence). CDR3 length: 16 residues. CDR3 nucleotide sequence: TGTGCCAGCACCGCCGGAGCAGGGAGGTCGCTATATGGCTACACCTTC. Protein product: CASTAGAGRSLYGYTF.

The genes are TRBV11-2 and TRBJ1-1; D is unclear. Germline V gene sequence: CDR1 SGHAT, CDR2 FQNNGV. The CDR3 contains 13 residues. Trimming shortened V by 4 bases and J by 3 bases, and 9 bases separated the two germline ends. The CDR3 sequence: CASSSGRDTEAFF. The CDR3 region has the DNA TGTGCCAGCAGCTCCGGACGCGACACTGAAGCTTTCTTT.

This chain links TRBV18 with TRBJ1-5, with D possibly TRBD1 on 5 matching bases. V lost 2 bases and J 4 bases, leaving 15 bases between the germline ends. The CDR3 consists of 16 residues. Germline V gene sequence: CDR1 KGHSH, CDR2 LQKENI. The CDR3 DNA is TGTGCCAGCTCACCAACCGAATCCAGGGAAAATCAGCCCCAGCATTTT. Translated, it gives CASSPTESRENQPQHF.

V and J are TRBV6-2 or TRBV6-3 and TRBJ1-4; D gene unclear. The CDR3 contains 15 residues. V was shortened by 6 bases and J by 8 bases, with 19 bases between the two germline ends. CDR1 and CDR2 (germline): MNHEY, SVGEGT. CDR3 sequence reads: CASSAINRGEEKLFF. The CDR3 DNA follows: TGTGCCAGCAGCGCGATAAATCGGGGAGAAGAAAAACTGTTTTTT.

The chain couples TRBV5-1 to TRBJ2-3; D is uncertain. CDR1 is SGHRS, CDR2 YFSETQ, per germline. This CDR3 contains 15 residues. Trimming pared 2 bases from V and 3 bases from J, leaving 13 bases between. Here the CDR3 reads CASSLQTVETDTQYF. Written as DNA, the CDR3 is TGCGCCAGCAGCTTACAGACTGTAGAAACAGATACGCAGTATTTT.

V usage is TRBV2 and J usage is TRBJ1-2, with D possibly matching TRBD1 (5 bases). The germline V gene has CDR1 SNHLY and CDR2 FYNNEI. The CDR3 sequence is 16 residues long. V dropped 4 bases and J dropped 7 bases, with 22 bases sitting between them. The CDR3 DNA reads as TGTGCCAGCAGTGCCTCCCATTCGCAGGGAATCCGTGGCTACACCTTC. It encodes CASSASHSQGIRGYTF. The complete variable domain, with remaining parts taken from reference TRBV2 and TRBJ1-2, reads EPEVTQTPSHQVTQMGQEVILRCVPISNHLYFYWYRQILGQKVEFLVSFYNNEISEKSEIFDDQFSVERPDGSNFTLKIRSTKLEDSAMYFCASSASHSQGIRGYTFGSGTRLTVV.

The CDR3 sequence: CASSEFGVQPQHF. CDR3 nucleotides: TGTGCCAGCAGTGAATTTGGGGTTCAGCCCCAGCATTTT. The chain couples TRBV25-1 to TRBJ1-5; no definite D call. This CDR3 has 13 amino acids. Per germline, CDR1 MGHDK and CDR2 SYGVNS. The V end was cut by 1 base, the J end by 6 bases, with 7 bases between.

The rearrangement links TRBV18 to TRBJ1-3, with D hard to call. The ends were cut back, 3 bases at V and 0 bases at J, with 15 bases in the middle. In germline, CDR1 is KGHSH, CDR2 LQKENI. The length of the CDR3 is 17 residues. The CDR3 DNA follows: TGTGCCAGCTCACCGTTGTCCGGAGCCGCCTCTGGAAACACCATATATTTT. This codes for CASSPLSGAASGNTIYF.

The chain employs TRBV19 and TRBJ2-5; perhaps TRBD2 as D (6 bases). The V gene lost 3 bases and the J gene lost 8 bases, with 13 bases spanning the gap. The germline V gene has CDR1 LNHDA and CDR2 SQIVND (reference sequence). The CDR3 covers 13 residues. CDR3 bases: TGTGCCAGTAGTATTTCGCGGGACTTAACCCAGTACTTC. This codes for CASSISRDLTQYF.

The chain is built from TRBV19 and TRBJ2-3; maybe TRBD1 (5 bases). V gave up 5 bases and J gave up 6 bases, with 9 bases separating them. CDR1 LNHDA and CDR2 SQIVND come from the germline V gene (reference sequence). CDR3 length: 12 amino acids. The CDR3 DNA follows: TGTGCCAGTAGTTCCCCAGGGGATACGCAGTATTTT. Translating gives CASSSPGDTQYF. The whole variable domain, filled in from reference TRBV19 and TRBJ2-3, reads DGGITQSPKYLFRKEGQNVTLSCEQNLNHDAMYWYRQDPGQGLRLIYYSQIVNDFQKGDIAEGYSVSREKKESFPLTVTSAQKNPTAFYLCASSSPGDTQYFGPGTRLTVL.

The genes are TRBV19 and TRBJ2-3; 10 nucleotides align to TRBD2. The ends lost 5 bases at V and 5 bases at J; junction bases unmatched: 7. The CDR3 is made up of 15 amino acids. Per the germline V gene, CDR1 is LNHDA and CDR2 is SQIVND (reference sequence). The CDR3 bases are TGTGCCAGTAGTCAAGGGACTAGCGAAGGAGATACGCAGTATTTT. Protein product: CASSQGTSEGDTQYF.

The chain couples TRBV14 to TRBJ1-1, with D perhaps TRBD1 (5 bases). V was cut by 0 bases and J by 6 bases, with 14 bases left in between. The CDR3 length is 15 residues. The germline V gene encodes CDR1 SGHDN and CDR2 FVKESK. The CDR3 sequence: CASSQELGGTAEAFF. The CDR3 region has the DNA TGTGCCAGCAGCCAAGAGTTGGGGGGAACGGCTGAAGCTTTCTTT.

This clone was picked up a small number of times. The chain employs TRBV4-2 and TRBJ1-5; 7 nucleotides align to TRBD1. The V gene end was trimmed by 1 base and the J gene end by 1 base; junction bases not matched to a gene: 1. The CDR3 is 15 amino acids. CDR1 and CDR2 (germline): LGHNA, YNFKEQ. CDR3 region: CASSQGQGSNQPQHF. In nucleotides, the CDR3 is TGTGCCAGCAGCCAAGGACAGGGAAGCAATCAGCCCCAGCATTTT.

This CDR3 is CASSPVGTEPANEKLFF. The CDR3 coding sequence is TGTGCCAGCAGCCCCGTCGGGACAGAACCTGCTAATGAAAAACTGTTTTTT. V is TRBV7-9 and J is TRBJ1-4; 7 nucleotides match TRBD1. Germline values: CDR1 SEHNR, CDR2 FQNEAQ (reference sequence). With V trimmed by 5 bases and J by 3 bases, 12 bases remained unmatched. The CDR3 loop spans 17 amino acids.

The rearrangement links TRBV4-1 to TRBJ2-7; D is perhaps TRBD1 (6 bases). V was pared by 3 bases and J by 3 bases, with 12 bases between. CDR3 size: 14 residues. CDR1 MGHRA and CDR2 YSYEKL come from the germline V gene. CDR3 residues: CASSQITGNYEQYF. The CDR3 nucleotides are TGCGCCAGCAGCCAGATTACAGGGAACTACGAGCAGTACTTC.

This rearrangement joins TRBV2 to TRBJ2-5; D ambiguous. The CDR3 has 12 amino acids. Germline V gives CDR1 SNHLY, CDR2 FYNNEI. Trimming took 7 bases from V and 4 from J, leaving 10 bases between them. CDR3 sequence: CASTLGLETQYF. Here the CDR3 DNA reads TGTGCCAGCACTCTGGGATTAGAGACCCAGTACTTC.

The CDR3 region has the DNA TGTGCTAGTGGTACTTTACAACGGGGACTAGCGGGAGACGCCGGGGAGCTGTTTTTT. It encodes CASGTLQRGLAGDAGELFF. The rearrangement links TRBV12-5 to TRBJ2-2; 14 bases fit TRBD2. CDR3 length equals 19 residues. CDR1 and CDR2 (germline): LGHNT, FRNRAP. Losses at the gene ends were 5 bases for V and 6 bases for J; bases not matched to a gene: 14.

Concerning this clone itself: Different DNA sequences within this sample yield the same CDR3. The chain links TRBV3-1 (or the pseudogene TRBV3-2) to TRBJ2-1; unclear D gene. CDR1 LGHDT and CDR2 YNNKEL come from the germline V gene (reference sequence). CDR3 length: 16 residues. Trimming cost V 2 bases and J 4 bases, with 15 bases left between them. The CDR3 DNA reads TGTGCCAGCAGCCAATTAACGTCCGGGCTTTACAATGAGCAGTTCTTC. Amino acid sequence: CASSQLTSGLYNEQFF.

The chain is built from TRBV18 and TRBJ1-1; D is uncertain. CDR1 is KGHSH and CDR2 is LQKENI in the germline V gene. The CDR3 length is 15 residues. Deletions cut 4 bases from V and 0 bases from J, with 12 bases between. The CDR3 sequence: CASSQQHTMNTEAFF. In DNA form, the CDR3 reads TGTGCCAGCTCACAACAGCACACAATGAACACTGAAGCTTTCTTT.